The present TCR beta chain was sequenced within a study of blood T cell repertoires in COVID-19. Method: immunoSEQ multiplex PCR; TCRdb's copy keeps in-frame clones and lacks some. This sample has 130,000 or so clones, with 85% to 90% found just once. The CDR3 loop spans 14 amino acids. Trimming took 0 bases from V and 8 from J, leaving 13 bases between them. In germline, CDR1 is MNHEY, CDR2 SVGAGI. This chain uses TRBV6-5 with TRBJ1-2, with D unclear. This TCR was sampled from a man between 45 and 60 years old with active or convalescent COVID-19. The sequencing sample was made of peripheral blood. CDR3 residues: CASSYSENRRGYTF. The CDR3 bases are TGTGCCAGCAGTTACTCAGAGAATCGGCGGGGCTACACCTTC.